The 20 T cell receptor beta chains listed next were all sequenced from one sample in a study of blood T cell repertoires in COVID-19. Clones were read by immunoSEQ multiplex PCR, and TCRdb kept only the in-frame ones, dropping some. The repertoire holds over 100,000 clones, about nine tenths seen once, with over 12% in the top ten. Input material: peripheral blood. Receptors were obtained from a middle-aged man with acute or convalescent COVID-19.

The rearrangement joins TRBV24-1 to TRBJ2-1; 8 nucleotides match TRBD1. This CDR3 is built from 17 residues. Germline V gives CDR1 KGHDR, CDR2 SFDVKD. After removal of 4 bases from V and 0 bases from J, the junction contained 7 bases not matched to a gene. The CDR3, as DNA: TGTGCCACCAGTGACTACCCAGGACAGGGCTCCTACAATGAGCAGTTCTTC. This encodes CATSDYPGQGSYNEQFF.

The V gene is TRBV5-6, the J gene TRBJ2-5; TRBD2 aligns across 11 bases. Per germline, CDR1 SGHDT and CDR2 YYEEEE. The CDR3 covers 19 residues. The V gene end was trimmed by 0 bases and the J gene end by 1 base; junction bases not matched to a gene: 11. The CDR3 loop is CASSLALTSGKGGQETQYF. For the CDR3, the DNA is TGTGCCAGCAGCTTGGCGTTGACTAGCGGGAAGGGGGGCCAAGAGACCCAGTACTTC.

The V gene is TRBV30, the J gene TRBJ1-1; 8 bases fit TRBD1. This CDR3 is built from 15 residues. Germline lookup yields CDR1 GTSNPN and CDR2 SVGIG (reference sequence). With V trimmed by 2 bases and J by 2 bases, 7 bases remained unmatched. This chain's CDR3 is CAWSPTDRGNTEAFF. The CDR3 DNA is TGTGCCTGGAGTCCCACCGACAGGGGTAACACTGAAGCTTTCTTT.

The rearrangement uses TRBV6-5 and TRBJ1-1; D is perhaps TRBD1 (6 bases). V was shortened by 6 bases and J by 4 bases, with 12 bases between the two germline ends. Germline lookup yields CDR1 MNHEY and CDR2 SVGAGI. The CDR3 totals 13 residues. The CDR3 DNA reads as TGTGCCAGCAGCTGGGACAAGGGCACTGAAGCTTTCTTT. Translated, it gives CASSWDKGTEAFF.

The chain has TRBV6-6 and TRBJ2-2; 7 bases match TRBD2. The CDR3 extends over 16 amino acids. Germline V gene data show CDR1 as MNHNY and CDR2 as SVGAGI (reference sequence). V shed 8 bases and J 0 bases; nucleotides not matched to a gene: 9. The CDR3 sequence: CASGGAGDANTGELFF. CDR3 DNA sequence: TGTGCCAGCGGAGGGGCGGGAGACGCGAACACCGGGGAGCTGTTTTTT.

The chain has TRBV6-5 and TRBJ1-2; D is perhaps TRBD1 (6 bases). Germline V CDR1 and CDR2: MNHEY, SVGAGI. CDR3 size: 11 residues. V was trimmed by 10 bases and J by 7 bases, leaving 13 bases between them. CDR3 sequence: CATLQGSGYTF. The DNA of the CDR3 is TGTGCCACCTTACAGGGAAGTGGCTACACCTTC.

The rearrangement links TRBV14 to TRBJ1-4, with TRBD1 identical over 9 bases. This CDR3 has 15 amino acids. After removal of 4 bases from V and 5 bases from J, the junction contained 5 bases not matched to a gene. Germline CDR1 and CDR2: SGHDN and FVKESK. CDR3 in amino acids: CASSPWTGVNEKLFF. The CDR3 DNA reads as TGTGCCAGCAGCCCTTGGACAGGGGTAAATGAAAAACTGTTTTTT.

The chain combines TRBV5-1 with TRBJ1-3; 10 bases match TRBD1. This CDR3 contains 15 residues. V trimming: 4 bases; J trimming: 7 bases; junction bases outside the gene matches: 8. The germline V gene encodes CDR1 SGHRS and CDR2 YFSETQ. CDR3 in amino acids: CASSLDRGQTNTIYF. The DNA for the CDR3 is TGCGCCAGCAGCCTTGACAGGGGGCAAACCAACACCATATATTTT.

This clone was seen more than once but under ten times. The chain combines TRBV11-2 with TRBJ1-5; 8 nucleotides line up with TRBD1. Trimming at V came to 3 bases and at J to 5 bases, leaving 15 bases not matched to a gene. Germline-derived CDR1 and CDR2 are SGHAT and FQNNGV. The CDR3 runs 18 residues. The CDR3 bases are TGTGCCAGCAGCTTTAAGGGGGACAGGAGCTGGTGCGATCAGCCCCAGCATTTT. This gives the protein CASSFKGDRSWCDQPQHF.

J is TRBJ2-1 and V is TRBV9, with TRBD1 identical over 7 bases. Germline V gene data show CDR1 as SGDLS and CDR2 as YYNGEE. There are 15 residues in the CDR3. Trimming cost V 0 bases and J 8 bases; bases outside gene matches: 8. The CDR3 here is CASSVAEGDSDEQFF. Written as DNA, the CDR3 is TGTGCCAGCAGCGTAGCAGAGGGGGACAGTGATGAGCAGTTCTTC.

The CDR3, as DNA: TGTGCCAGCAGCTTTGGGGACAGGAGCTACAATGAGCAGTTCTTC. It encodes CASSFGDRSYNEQFF. The chain carries TRBV5-6 and TRBJ2-1; 8 nucleotides line up with TRBD1. The CDR3 runs 15 residues. Trimming cost V 2 bases and J 3 bases; bases outside gene matches: 4. Germline V gene lookup returns CDR1 SGHDT and CDR2 YYEEEE.

Only one count was recorded for this clone. The rearrangement links TRBV6-5 to TRBJ2-7, with TRBD2 matching over 7 bases. This CDR3 spans 15 amino acids. Trimming removed 2 bases from V and 3 bases from J; junction bases left unmatched: 7. From germline, CDR1 is MNHEY and CDR2 SVGAGI. The CDR3 region is CASSYRGGRIYEQYF. CDR3 DNA: TGTGCCAGCAGTTACCGGGGCGGGAGAATCTACGAGCAGTACTTC.

This sequence joins TRBV11-2 and TRBJ2-1; no definite D call. Trimming stripped 0 bases from V and 6 bases from J, with 6 bases between. The CDR3 has 13 amino acids. The germline V gene encodes CDR1 SGHAT and CDR2 FQNNGV. CDR3 loop: CASSLEGRNEQFF. CDR3 sequence (DNA): TGTGCCAGCAGCTTAGAGGGCCGCAATGAGCAGTTCTTC.

This chain connects TRBV3-1 (or the pseudogene TRBV3-2) to TRBJ2-7; unclear D gene. This CDR3 spans 11 amino acids. Trimming left V 0 bases short and J 8 bases short, with 5 bases between. CDR1 and CDR2 from the germline V gene are LGHDT and YNNKEL (reference sequence). In nucleotides, the CDR3 is TGTGCCAGCAGCCAAGATTATCAGCAGTACTTC. Its protein is CASSQDYQQYF.

The V and J genes are TRBV28 and TRBJ2-6, with D possibly being TRBD1 (6 bases). Germline CDR1 MDHEN, CDR2 SYDVKM. Trimming took 6 bases from V and 4 from J, leaving 13 bases between them. The CDR3 length is 15 residues. Here the CDR3 reads CASRPTGFGANVLTF. In nucleotides, the CDR3 is TGTGCCAGCAGGCCTACAGGGTTCGGGGCCAACGTCCTGACTTTC.

V and J are TRBV9 and TRBJ2-5; D gene uncertain. The CDR3 loop spans 11 amino acids. V lost 4 bases and J lost 2, with 3 bases in between. CDR1 SGDLS and CDR2 YYNGEE come from the germline V gene. The chain's CDR3 is CASSSQETQYF. The CDR3, as DNA: TGTGCCAGCAGCTCTCAAGAGACCCAGTACTTC.

The chain is built from TRBV28 and TRBJ2-7; 11 bases align to TRBD1. The germline gives CDR1 MDHEN, CDR2 SYDVKM. Trimming cost V 7 bases and J 5 bases; bases outside gene matches: 7. This CDR3 comprises 14 residues. DNA for the CDR3: TGTGCCAGCAAAAGGACAGGGGGCATCCACGAGCAGTACTTC. It specifies CASKRTGGIHEQYF. Complete variable domain (other parts from reference TRBV28 and TRBJ2-7): DVKVTQSSRYLVKRTGEKVFLECVQDMDHENMFWYRQDPGLGLRLIYFSYDVKMKEKGDIPEGYSVSREKKERFSLILESASTNQTSMYLCASKRTGGIHEQYFGPGTRLTVT.

The rearrangement links TRBV2 to TRBJ1-3; no reliable D call. V was trimmed by 3 bases and J by 4 bases, leaving 13 bases between them. The CDR3 is 15 amino acids. Germline CDR1 SNHLY, CDR2 FYNNEI. The CDR3: CASSDSGLSGNTIYF. CDR3 nucleotides: TGTGCCAGCAGTGATTCAGGCCTAAGCGGAAACACCATATATTTT.

In this sample, this clone turned up once. The chain combines TRBV27 with TRBJ2-7, with D hard to call. The germline V gene encodes CDR1 MNHEY and CDR2 SMNVEV (reference sequence). The V and J ends lost 2 bases and 1 base respectively, with 9 bases between them. CDR3 size: 14 residues. The DNA of the CDR3 is TGTGCCAGCAGTTTAAAGCCGGTTTCCTACGAGCAGTACTTC. It translates to CASSLKPVSYEQYF.

The chain employs TRBV5-4 and TRBJ1-1; 10 positions agree with TRBD1. Per germline, CDR1 SGHNT and CDR2 YYREEE (reference sequence). Trimming removed 5 bases from V and 1 base from J; junction bases left unmatched: 5. There are 15 residues in the CDR3. The CDR3 DNA follows: TGTGCCAGCAGACCGGACAGGGGGACGAACACTGAAGCTTTCTTT. Amino acid sequence: CASRPDRGTNTEAFF. The full variable domain, in which reference TRBV5-4 and TRBJ1-1 provide the parts outside the CDR3, is ETGVTQSPTHLIKTRGQQVTLRCSSQSGHNTVSWYQQALGQGPQFIFQYYREEENGRGNFPPRFSGLQFPNYSSELNVNALELDDSALYLCASRPDRGTNTEAFFGQGTRLTVV.